Sequencing of this TCR beta chain was carried out in a study of monozygotic twins with inflammatory bowel disease. Two rounds of nested PCR, of 16 and 9 cycles, were run on TCRalpha and TCRbeta cDNA. Each CDR3 protein gets one entry in TCRdb, which reprocessed the 5' RACE reads and gives no DNA. This table lists hundreds of thousands of distinct CDR3 sequences. CDR3 length equals 18 residues. The germline gives CDR1 SGHVS, CDR2 FQNEAQ. Sample: blood. This receptor was identified in a human donor with ulcerative colitis or Crohn's disease, or a healthy co-twin of an affected twin (not recorded which). V gene TRBV7-8 combines with J gene TRBJ2-2; TCRdb outputs TRBD1, but without DNA this stays unchecked. The CDR3 loop reads CASSLVLSRQGASGELFF.